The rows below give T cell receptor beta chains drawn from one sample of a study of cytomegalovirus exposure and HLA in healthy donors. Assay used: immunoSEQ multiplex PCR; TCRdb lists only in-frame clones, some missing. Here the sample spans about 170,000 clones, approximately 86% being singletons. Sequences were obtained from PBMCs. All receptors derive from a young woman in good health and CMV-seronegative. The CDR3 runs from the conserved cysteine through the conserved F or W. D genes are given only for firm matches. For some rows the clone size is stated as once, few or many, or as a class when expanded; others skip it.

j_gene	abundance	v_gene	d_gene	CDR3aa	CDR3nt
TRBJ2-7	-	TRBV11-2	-	CASTPGLLYEQYF	TGTGCCAGCACCCCGGGACTGCTCTACGAGCAGTACTTC
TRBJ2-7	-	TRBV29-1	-	CSALTGHSYEQYF	TGCAGCGCCTTGACAGGACACTCCTACGAGCAGTACTTC
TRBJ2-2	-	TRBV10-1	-	CASSDWAANTGELFF	TGCGCCAGCAGTGATTGGGCCGCGAACACCGGGGAGCTGTTTTTT
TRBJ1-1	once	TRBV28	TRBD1	CASSLGTGELTEAFF	TGTGCCAGCAGTTTGGGGACAGGGGAACTCACTGAAGCTTTCTTT
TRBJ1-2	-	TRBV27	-	CASSSTPTGIYGYTF	TGTGCCAGCAGTTCGACCCCGACAGGAATCTATGGCTACACCTTC
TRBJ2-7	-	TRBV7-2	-	CASSWNRDSYEQYF	TGTGCCAGCAGCTGGAACCGGGACTCCTACGAGCAGTACTTC
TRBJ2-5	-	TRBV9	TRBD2	CASSTTSGTETQYF	TGTGCCAGCAGCACGACTAGCGGGACAGAGACCCAGTACTTC
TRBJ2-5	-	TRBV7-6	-	CASSLGGRKETQYF	TGTGCCAGCAGCTTAGGGGGGCGTAAAGAGACCCAGTACTTC
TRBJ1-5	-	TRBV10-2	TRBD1	CASSESIATGGFQPQHF	TGCGCCAGCAGTGAGTCGATCGCGACAGGGGGCTTCCAGCCCCAGCATTTT
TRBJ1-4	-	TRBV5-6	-	CASSLKGLDEKLFF	TGTGCCAGCAGCTTGAAGGGGTTGGATGAAAAACTGTTTTTT
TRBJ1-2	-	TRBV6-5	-	CASSSHREGGYTF	TGTGCCAGCAGTTCTCACAGGGAAGGTGGCTACACCTTC
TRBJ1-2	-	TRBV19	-	CASSGPAANYGYTF	TGTGCCAGTAGTGGGCCGGCCGCAAACTATGGCTACACCTTC
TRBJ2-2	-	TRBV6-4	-	CASSANFNTGELFF	TGTGCCAGCAGTGCCAACTTTAACACCGGGGAGCTGTTTTTT
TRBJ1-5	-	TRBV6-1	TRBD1	CASSVPGQGLNQPQHF	TGTGCCAGCAGTGTACCCGGACAGGGCCTAAATCAGCCCCAGCATTTT
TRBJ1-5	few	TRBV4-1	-	CASSRAKTEGNQPQHF	TGCGCCAGCAGCCGGGCTAAGACAGAGGGCAATCAGCCCCAGCATTTT
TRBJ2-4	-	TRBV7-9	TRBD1	CASSLGTGKHIQYF	TGTGCCAGCAGCTTAGGGACAGGGAAACACATTCAGTACTTC
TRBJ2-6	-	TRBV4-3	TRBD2	CASSQEAASGYLSGANVLTF	TGCGCCAGCAGCCAAGAGGCGGCTAGCGGATACCTCTCTGGGGCCAACGTCCTGACTTTC
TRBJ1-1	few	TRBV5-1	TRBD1	CASSDRGMTEAFF	TGCGCCAGCAGCGACAGGGGTATGACTGAAGCTTTCTTT
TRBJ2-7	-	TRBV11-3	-	CASSLQGSYEQYF	TGTGCCAGCAGCTTACAGGGGTCCTACGAGCAGTACTTC
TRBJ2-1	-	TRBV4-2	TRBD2	CASSQPTSGDNEQFF	TGTGCCAGCAGCCAACCGACTAGCGGGGACAATGAGCAGTTCTTC
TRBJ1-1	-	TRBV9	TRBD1	CASSPPGQGITEAFF	TGTGCCAGCAGCCCGCCGGGACAGGGGATCACTGAAGCTTTCTTT
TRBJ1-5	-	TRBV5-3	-	CARSLGPQGAPYSNQPQHF	TGTGCCAGAAGCTTGGGTCCACAGGGCGCCCCTTATAGCAATCAGCCCCAGCATTTT
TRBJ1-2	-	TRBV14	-	CASSPRTNPTGPYGYTF	TGTGCCAGCAGCCCAAGAACCAATCCGACAGGTCCTTATGGCTACACCTTC
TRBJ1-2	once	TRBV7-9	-	CASSLGDYGYTF	TGTGCCAGCAGCTTAGGAGACTATGGCTACACCTTC
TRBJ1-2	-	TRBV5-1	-	CASSLTGSSGYTF	TGCGCCAGCAGCTTGACGGGGAGTTCCGGCTACACCTTC
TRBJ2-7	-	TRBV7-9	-	CASSTSTGEAAYEQYF	TGTGCCAGCAGCACCAGCACAGGGGAGGCCGCCTACGAGCAGTACTTC
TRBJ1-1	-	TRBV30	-	CAWSQAGTEAFF	TGTGCCTGGAGTCAGGCAGGCACTGAAGCTTTCTTT
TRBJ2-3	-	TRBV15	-	CATSRVDTSTDTQYF	TGTGCCACCAGCAGAGTCGACACGAGCACAGATACGCAGTATTTT
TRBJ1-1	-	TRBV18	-	CASSPVSTGGGPNTEAFF	TGTGCCAGCTCACCAGTGAGTACCGGTGGAGGGCCGAACACTGAAGCTTTCTTT
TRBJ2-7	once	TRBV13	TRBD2	CASSLGSGRYDEQYF	TGTGCCAGCAGCTTAGGCAGCGGGAGGTACGACGAGCAGTACTTC
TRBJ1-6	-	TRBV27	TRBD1	CASSSDRGSPLHF	TGTGCCAGCAGTTCGGACAGGGGATCACCCCTCCACTTT
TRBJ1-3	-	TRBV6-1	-	CASSFPLGNTIYF	TGTGCCAGCAGTTTCCCCTTGGGAAACACCATATATTTT
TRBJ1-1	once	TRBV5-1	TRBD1	CASSSGQGNMNTEAFF	TGCGCCAGCAGCTCAGGACAGGGGAATATGAACACTGAAGCTTTCTTT
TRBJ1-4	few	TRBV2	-	CASSEYLPAADEKLFF	TGTGCCAGCAGTGAATATCTCCCCGCTGCAGATGAAAAACTGTTTTTT
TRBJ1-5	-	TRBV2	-	CASRVGQPQHF	TGTGCCAGCAGAGTCGGTCAGCCCCAGCATTTT
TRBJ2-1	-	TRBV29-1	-	CSADKRDTWDEQFF	TGCAGCGCGGACAAGCGGGACACGTGGGATGAGCAGTTCTTC
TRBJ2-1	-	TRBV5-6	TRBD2	CASSLAGRGGYNEQFF	TGTGCCAGCAGCTTGGCCGGACGGGGGGGCTACAATGAGCAGTTCTTC
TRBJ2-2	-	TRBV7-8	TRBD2	CASRKEREGQELFF	TGTGCCAGCAGAAAGGAGCGGGAGGGGCAGGAGCTGTTTTTT
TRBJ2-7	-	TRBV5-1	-	CASSLGAGPYEQYF	TGCGCCAGCAGCTTGGGGGCAGGGCCTTACGAGCAGTACTTC
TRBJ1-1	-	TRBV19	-	CATLFRGSEAFF	TGTGCCACCCTGTTCAGGGGATCTGAAGCTTTCTTT
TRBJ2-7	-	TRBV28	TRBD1	CASSPPTGGRVQYF	TGTGCCAGCAGTCCCCCGACAGGGGGAAGGGTGCAGTACTTC
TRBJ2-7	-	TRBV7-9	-	CASSLSIRGYEQYF	TGTGCCAGCAGCTTATCAATCAGGGGCTACGAGCAGTACTTC
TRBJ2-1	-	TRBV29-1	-	CSVEGAGHEQFF	TGCAGCGTTGAGGGGGCAGGGCATGAGCAGTTCTTC
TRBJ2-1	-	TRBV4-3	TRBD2	CASSHGSRWGRTSGDNEQFF	TGCGCCAGCAGCCACGGCTCTAGATGGGGTCGGACTAGCGGAGACAATGAGCAGTTCTTC
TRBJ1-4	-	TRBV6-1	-	CASSETGANEKLFF	TGTGCCAGCAGTGAAACAGGAGCAAATGAAAAACTGTTTTTT
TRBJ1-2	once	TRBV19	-	CASTNPAGSYGYTF	TGTGCCAGTACGAATCCGGCAGGAAGTTATGGCTACACCTTC